This record concerns one TCR beta chain sequence. Per germline, CDR1 SGDLS and CDR2 YYNGEE. CDR3 size: 15 residues. Trimming shortened V by 3 bases and J by 0 bases, and 11 bases separated the two germline ends. The data derive from a study of control samples from healthy donors and cancer patients. The method was immunoSEQ multiplex PCR; TCRdb's version includes in-frame clones alone and lacks a portion of them. Of roughly 100,000 clones in the sample, around four fifths are singletons; the top ten hold approximately 13%. The source of this sequence is a woman aged 45-65 years in good health. Specimen: blood. The chain joins TRBV9 to TRBJ2-3, with D possibly called TRBD1 or TRBD2 (5 bases each). The CDR3 region has the DNA TGTGCCAGCAGCGCCCGGGACGGAAGCACAGATACGCAGTATTTT. It is translated as CASSARDGSTDTQYF. Combining the CDR3 with reference TRBV9 and TRBJ2-3 gives the whole variable domain DSGVTQTPKHLITATGQRVTLRCSPRSGDLSVYWYQQSLDQGLQFLIQYYNGEERAKGNILERFSAQQFPDLHSELNLSSLELGDSALYFCASSARDGSTDTQYFGPGTRLTVL.